A single sample is the source of the 13 T cell receptor beta chains below, sequenced in a study of shared T cell receptors in the human thymus. Method: immunoSEQ multiplex PCR; TCRdb's copy keeps in-frame clones and lacks some. The sample yields hundreds of thousands of clones, approximately 95% seen once. The source material was thymocytes. These receptors originate from a human donor.

The rearrangement joins TRBV5-1 to TRBJ2-1; TRBD1 agrees at 7 bases. Losses at the gene ends were 0 bases for V and 5 bases for J; bases not matched to a gene: 8. Germline-derived CDR1 and CDR2 are SGHRS and YFSETQ. CDR3 length equals 16 residues. CDR3 in DNA: TGCGCCAGCAGCTTGGCCCCTAAGGGACAGAACAATGAGCAGTTCTTC. This gives the protein CASSLAPKGQNNEQFF.

This rearrangement joins TRBV7-9 to TRBJ1-5; 8 nucleotides line up with TRBD1. J lost 6 bases, V lost 5 bases, and 3 bases had no gene match. CDR1 and CDR2 from the germline V gene are SEHNR and FQNEAQ (reference sequence). The CDR3 runs to 13 residues. In nucleotides, the CDR3 is TGTGCCAGCAGCGCACAGGGGGGTCAGCCCCAGCATTTT. It is translated as CASSAQGGQPQHF.

This chain uses TRBV5-4 with TRBJ1-3; 8 nucleotides align to TRBD1. The length of the CDR3 is 16 residues. The trim removed 4 bases at V and 3 bases at J, leaving 9 bases unmatched. Per germline, CDR1 SGHNT and CDR2 YYREEE (reference sequence). The CDR3 loop is CASSHRGGPLGNTIYF. The CDR3 coding sequence is TGTGCCAGCAGCCACAGGGGGGGTCCTCTTGGAAACACCATATATTTT.

This chain joins TRBV28 and TRBJ2-5; TRBD2 aligns across 8 bases. With the DNA end fitting TRBJ2-7 better, the J assignment may be wrong. The CDR3 is 13 residues long. Germline CDR1 reads MDHEN; CDR2 reads SYDVKM. CDR3 in amino acids: CASSQRESAEQYF. In DNA, the CDR3 is TGTGCCAGCAGTCAGCGGGAGTCGGCCGAGCAGTACTTC.

As DNA, the CDR3 is TGCGCCAGCAGCCACCACCGTCTTAGCGGAGGCGCCGACAATGAGCAGTTCTTC. Protein: CASSHHRLSGGADNEQFF. The chain combines TRBV5-1 with TRBJ2-1; the D gene is possibly TRBD2 (6 bases). This CDR3 comprises 18 residues. Trimming took off 4 bases at V and 5 bases at J, with 25 bases between the two ends. Germline CDR1 SGHRS, CDR2 YFSETQ. Combining the CDR3 with reference TRBV5-1 and TRBJ2-1 gives the whole variable domain KAGVTQTPRYLIKTRGQQVTLSCSPISGHRSVSWYQQTPGQGLQFLFEYFSETQRNKGNFPGRFSGRQFSNSRSEMNVSTLELGDSALYLCASSHHRLSGGADNEQFFGPGTRLTVL.

Comment on this clone: Sequence at one end of the junction differs from germline and may be a read error. V and J are TRBV27 and TRBJ2-4, with D perhaps TRBD1 or TRBD2 (5 bases each). CDR1 MNHEY and CDR2 SMNVEV come from the germline V gene (reference sequence). The CDR3 runs 14 residues. CDR3 sequence (DNA): TGTGCCAGCACCCCGCCCGGGGCCACAAACATTCAGTACTTC. This translates into CASTPPGATNIQYF.

V and J are TRBV10-3 and TRBJ2-7; D is unclear. Trimming left V 2 bases short and J 2 bases short, with 13 bases between. This CDR3 contains 15 residues. CDR1 and CDR2 (germline): ENHRY, SYGVKD. The CDR3 reads CAISEGVLTTYEQYF. CDR3 coding DNA: TGTGCCATCAGTGAGGGGGTCCTCACGACCTACGAGCAGTACTTC.

This chain joins TRBV7-2 and TRBJ2-7; D could derive from TRBD1 or TRBD2 (5 bases each). Looked up from germline, CDR1 is SGHTA and CDR2 is FQGNSA. This CDR3 spans 15 amino acids. V was clipped by 4 bases and J by 7 bases, with 20 bases between them. CDR3 bases: TGTGCCAGCAGCTCCTCAAGGGACCTCCTCCGGGAGCAGTACTTC. Its translation: CASSSSRDLLREQYF.

The V call is TRBV10-3, the J call TRBJ2-2; no clear D gene. With 2 bases removed from V and 3 bases from J, the gap between germline ends came to 7 bases. The CDR3 is 14 amino acids. CDR1 is ENHRY, CDR2 SYGVKD, per germline. As DNA, the CDR3 is TGTGCCATCAGTGAGACCCAGTACACCGGGGAGCTGTTTTTT. It is translated as CAISETQYTGELFF.

This chain joins TRBV18 and TRBJ2-3; possibly TRBD1 or TRBD2 for D (5 bases each). The CDR3 loop spans 13 amino acids. V lost 2 bases and J 5 bases, leaving 8 bases between the germline ends. Germline V gene lookup returns CDR1 KGHSH and CDR2 LQKENI. CDR3 amino acids: CASSPGGRDTQYF. The CDR3 region has the DNA TGTGCCAGCTCACCAGGGGGACGAGATACGCAGTATTTT.

The chain joins TRBV12-5 to TRBJ2-1; D might be TRBD2 (6 bases). Germline V lookup: CDR1 LGHNT, CDR2 FRNRAP. Trimming pared 7 bases from V and 2 bases from J, leaving 18 bases between. The CDR3 has 16 amino acids. The DNA of the CDR3 is TGTGCTAGTGTCTGGGGGGATTCGGACACCTACAATGAGCAGTTCTTC. This encodes CASVWGDSDTYNEQFF.

V is TRBV5-1 and J is TRBJ2-5; D is perhaps TRBD2 (6 bases). The CDR3 runs to 16 residues. Germline lookup yields CDR1 SGHRS and CDR2 YFSETQ. Deletions cut 0 bases from V and 5 bases from J, with 17 bases between. Here the CDR3 DNA reads TGCGCCAGCAGCTTGGGTAGGACTACACAAGGGGAGACCCAGTACTTC. Its protein product is CASSLGRTTQGETQYF.

This clone showed up just a few times. The genes are TRBV5-1 and TRBJ2-7, with TRBD1 as a possible D gene (5 bases). Trimming took 4 bases from V and 3 from J, leaving 17 bases between them. Germline V CDR1 and CDR2: SGHRS, YFSETQ. The CDR3 sequence is 15 residues long. The CDR3 reads CASSPRAIPHYEQYF. CDR3 bases: TGCGCCAGCAGCCCCAGGGCTATACCCCACTACGAGCAGTACTTC. The full variable domain, with the rest looked up from reference TRBV5-1 and TRBJ2-7, is KAGVTQTPRYLIKTRGQQVTLSCSPISGHRSVSWYQQTPGQGLQFLFEYFSETQRNKGNFPGRFSGRQFSNSRSEMNVSTLELGDSALYLCASSPRAIPHYEQYFGPGTRLTVT.